The next 19 T cell receptor beta chains were all read from a single sample in a study of OX40 agonist ivuxolimab in advanced cancers. Measured with immunoSEQ multiplex PCR; TCRdb has only the in-frame clones, and not every one. The repertoire consists of over 80,000 clones, with about nine tenths occurring once and the leading ten covering around 0.82%. Material: CD4+ or CD8+ T cells sorted from blood, obtained in a trial of the OX40 agonist ivuxolimab. The receptor source for this set is an adult with an advanced solid tumor such as melanoma, head and neck, liver or kidney cancer.

The genes are TRBV30 and TRBJ1-2; no clear D gene. Germline V gene lookup returns CDR1 GTSNPN and CDR2 SVGIG (reference sequence). V was shortened by 0 bases and J by 7 bases, with 12 bases between the two germline ends. The CDR3 has 13 residues. CDR3 protein: CAWSVKGTGGYTF. DNA for the CDR3: TGTGCCTGGAGTGTGAAAGGCACGGGTGGCTACACCTTC.

This chain connects TRBV7-3 to TRBJ2-7, with TRBD1 matching 7 bases. Germline V lookup: CDR1 SGHTA, CDR2 FQGTGA. CDR3 size: 13 residues. V lost 2 bases, J lost 5 bases, and 3 bases stayed unmatched. CDR3 DNA: TGTGCCAGCAGCTTATACAGGGGCGACGAGCAGTACTTC. Translation: CASSLYRGDEQYF.

The rearrangement joins TRBV7-8 to TRBJ1-1, with D perhaps matching TRBD1 (5 bases). Trimming stripped 8 bases from V and 2 bases from J, with 15 bases between. Germline V gives CDR1 SGHVS, CDR2 FQNEAQ. This CDR3 has 14 residues. This chain's CDR3 is CASGGAGYNTEAFF. CDR3 DNA sequence: TGTGCCAGCGGCGGGGCGGGCTATAACACTGAAGCTTTCTTT.

The chain uses TRBV30 and TRBJ1-1; the D gene is possibly TRBD1 (6 bases). In germline, CDR1 is GTSNPN, CDR2 SVGIG (reference sequence). V dropped 7 bases and J dropped 5 bases, with 23 bases sitting between them. This CDR3 is built from 15 residues. The CDR3 region has the DNA TGTGCCTTCTCCCTTGGGGGGGCGGTAGGGACTGAAGCTTTCTTT. This translates into CAFSLGGAVGTEAFF.

This chain joins TRBV9 and TRBJ2-2; D unresolved. Germline assignment: CDR1 SGDLS and CDR2 YYNGEE. The germline V and J ends were trimmed by 4 bases and 4 bases, with 14 bases remaining between them. The CDR3 is 15 residues long. CDR3 coding DNA: TGTGCCAGCAGCTTAGGAAAAACAGCCACCGGGGAGCTGTTTTTT. Amino acid sequence: CASSLGKTATGELFF.

The count of this clone is one. This chain uses TRBV5-1 with TRBJ2-1; TRBD1 is a possible D gene (6 bases). Trimming took 0 bases from V and 6 from J, leaving 16 bases between them. This CDR3 is built from 16 residues. The germline gives CDR1 SGHRS, CDR2 YFSETQ. The CDR3 sequence: CASSLAPPRGGNEQFF. The CDR3 coding sequence is TGCGCCAGCAGCTTGGCTCCCCCCCGAGGGGGCAATGAGCAGTTCTTC.

V and J are TRBV19 and TRBJ2-4, with 10 positions matching TRBD2. The trim removed 3 bases at V and 4 bases at J, leaving 3 bases unmatched. CDR1 is LNHDA, CDR2 SQIVND, per germline (reference sequence). This CDR3 region has 15 residues. CDR3 residues: CASSILLAGKNIQYF. The CDR3 nucleotides are TGTGCCAGTAGTATCCTACTAGCGGGAAAAAACATTCAGTACTTC.

This clone was observed a few times. The chain uses TRBV7-9 and TRBJ2-4, with 14 bases lining up with TRBD2. This CDR3 is 18 amino acids long. Per the germline V gene, CDR1 is SEHNR and CDR2 is FQNEAQ (reference sequence). Unmatched junction bases numbered 9, after V lost 5 bases and J lost 3 bases. The CDR3 bases are TGTGCCAGCAGCCTGGGACTAGCGGGAGTTGGGGACAAAAACATTCAGTACTTC. Translated, it gives CASSLGLAGVGDKNIQYF.

The rearrangement joins TRBV7-9 to TRBJ2-2, with D perhaps matching TRBD1 (6 bases). The CDR3 totals 14 residues. V lost 4 bases, J lost 3 bases, and 9 bases lay in between. Germline-derived CDR1 and CDR2 are SEHNR and FQNEAQ (reference sequence). CDR3 loop: CASSWDTHTGELFF. The CDR3 coding sequence is TGTGCCAGCAGCTGGGACACGCACACCGGGGAGCTGTTTTTT. The variable domain in full, with the rest retrieved from reference TRBV7-9 and TRBJ2-2, is DTGVSQNPRHKITKRGQNVTFRCDPISEHNRLYWYRQTLGQGPEFLTYFQNEAQLEKSRLLSDRFSAERPKGSFSTLEIQRTEQGDSAMYLCASSWDTHTGELFFGEGSRLTVL.

This clone was seen once. The chain recombines TRBV7-2 with TRBJ1-1; TRBD1 matches 8 bases. There are 13 residues in the CDR3. Germline V lookup: CDR1 SGHTA, CDR2 FQGNSA. The junction had 4 bases not matched to a gene; V was cut back by 4 bases and J by 6 bases. The CDR3 DNA sequence: TGTGCCAGCAGCTCACAGGGGGTTTCTGAAGCTTTCTTT. This translates into CASSSQGVSEAFF. Drawing the rest from reference TRBV7-2 and TRBJ1-1, the complete variable domain is GAGVSQSPSNKVTEKGKDVELRCDPISGHTALYWYRQSLGQGLEFLIYFQGNSAPDKSGLPSDRFSAERTGGSVSTLTIQRTQQEDSAVYLCASSSQGVSEAFFGQGTRLTVV.

CDR3 sequence (DNA): TGTGCCAGCAGTTCCAAGAAGGTGGGGGACGAGCAGTACTTC. This encodes CASSSKKVGDEQYF. This chain joins TRBV7-9 and TRBJ2-7; D may correspond to TRBD1 or TRBD2 (5 bases each). Germline CDR1 and CDR2: SEHNR and FQNEAQ (reference sequence). V was clipped by 6 bases and J by 5 bases, with 17 bases between them. The length of the CDR3 is 14 residues.

The chain links TRBV5-1 to TRBJ1-1; no definite D call. Germline CDR1 SGHRS, CDR2 YFSETQ. The CDR3 loop spans 13 amino acids. Between the trimmed V and J ends, which lost 7 bases and 0 bases, there was a span of 10 bases. The CDR3 DNA reads TGCGCCAGCGGTACTTCCATGAACACTGAAGCTTTCTTT. It yields the protein CASGTSMNTEAFF.

The V call is TRBV28, the J call TRBJ1-2; no reliable D call. The germline V gene encodes CDR1 MDHEN and CDR2 SYDVKM. CDR3 length: 18 residues. With 6 bases removed from V and 5 bases from J, the gap between germline ends came to 28 bases. The CDR3 bases are TGTGCCAGCAGCCGGCCCGGGGAACGTTCCCCTCTTTGGTATGGCTACACCTTC. Amino acid sequence: CASSRPGERSPLWYGYTF.

V and J are TRBV5-1 and TRBJ2-1; a weak D match, TRBD2 (6 bases). The V gene's germline CDR1 is SGHRS and CDR2 YFSETQ. This CDR3 spans 13 amino acids. Trimming cost V 4 bases and J 8 bases, with 13 bases left between them. The CDR3 reads CASSMAGWDEQFF. In nucleotides, the CDR3 is TGCGCCAGCAGCATGGCGGGGTGGGATGAGCAGTTCTTC.

In regard to this clone: Distinct nucleotide sequences in the sample also encode this CDR3. The rearrangement joins TRBV2 to TRBJ1-1; the D is unclear. Trimming cost V 6 bases and J 3 bases, with 2 bases left between them. From germline, CDR1 is SNHLY and CDR2 FYNNEI. CDR3 length: 10 amino acids. CDR3 in amino acids: CASRYTEAFF. CDR3 in DNA: TGTGCCAGCAGATACACTGAAGCTTTCTTT. Supplemented by reference TRBV2 and TRBJ1-1, the full variable domain reads EPEVTQTPSHQVTQMGQEVILRCVPISNHLYFYWYRQILGQKVEFLVSFYNNEISEKSEIFDDQFSVERPDGSNFTLKIRSTKLEDSAMYFCASRYTEAFFGQGTRLTVV.

V gene TRBV14 combines with J gene TRBJ2-3; D unclear. The ends were cut back, 1 base at V and 9 bases at J, with 20 bases in the middle. Germline values: CDR1 SGHDN, CDR2 FVKESK. The CDR3 runs to 16 residues. CDR3 amino acids: CASSQVWPDTFLTQYF. CDR3 nucleotide sequence: TGTGCCAGCAGCCAAGTTTGGCCCGACACCTTCCTCACGCAGTATTTT.

This chain links TRBV18 with TRBJ1-1; perhaps TRBD1 as D (6 bases). V was clipped by 8 bases and J by 0 bases, with 19 bases between them. This CDR3 region has 16 residues. CDR1 is KGHSH, CDR2 LQKENI, per germline. CDR3 DNA: TGTGCCAGCCGTAAAGGGGGGAGCGGTATGAACACTGAAGCTTTCTTT. It encodes CASRKGGSGMNTEAFF.

This clone is a singleton in its sample. This chain uses TRBV6-5 with TRBJ1-6, with a tentative D call TRBD1 (5 bases). CDR1 MNHEY and CDR2 SVGAGI come from the germline V gene. The length of the CDR3 is 14 residues. The V end lost 8 bases, the J end lost 15 bases, and 23 bases lay between the germline ends. Written as DNA, the CDR3 is TGTGCCAGCCATACCCCTGGGGCAGGTTCAGTCCTCCACTTT. As protein: CASHTPGAGSVLHF.

This chain connects TRBV7-8 to TRBJ1-2; D is ambiguous. V was shortened by 5 bases and J by 4 bases, with 14 bases between the two germline ends. Per germline, CDR1 SGHVS and CDR2 FQNEAQ. This CDR3 spans 14 amino acids. The CDR3 spells CASSPRFISYGYTF. The CDR3 DNA follows: TGTGCCAGCAGCCCCAGGTTTATCAGCTATGGCTACACCTTC. The complete variable domain, with remaining parts taken from reference TRBV7-8 and TRBJ1-2, reads GAGVSQSPRYKVAKRGQDVALRCDPISGHVSLFWYQQALGQGPEFLTYFQNEAQLDKSGLPSDRFFAERPEGSVSTLKIQRTQQEDSAVYLCASSPRFISYGYTFGSGTRLTVV.